The clone carrying this T cell receptor beta chain has just one count. Its antigen is not known. Time point denoted: late sampling 161 to 241 days after vaccination in a few convalescent patients. Treatment specified: roughly 11-day PBMC culture with coronavirus spike peptide pools or control peptides (ViraFEST assay). CDR1 SGHTA and CDR2 FQGNSA come from the germline V gene. The CDR3 covers 15 residues. V shed 5 bases and J 5 bases; nucleotides not matched to a gene: 12. Oncomine TCR Beta short-read sequencing was applied to DNA from cultured CD4+ T cells. TCRdb ran MiXCR on the PCR reads and lists one entry per CDR3 protein. This table has about 26,000 distinct CDR3 sequences, 35% to 50% appearing once. This sample was taken from a study of vaccination and CD4 T cells after COVID-19.

The sample consisted of CD4+ T cells from blood, cultured in vitro, taken about 7 months after SARS-CoV-2 vaccination. This receptor was taken from a human donor who had recovered from COVID-19. J is TRBJ2-7 and V is TRBV7-2; 7 positions match TRBD1. DNA of the CDR3: TGTGCCAGCAGCCCAGACAGGGCCGATATGGACGAGCAGTACTTC. This sequence encodes CASSPDRADMDEQYF.